These 23 T cell receptor beta chains came from one sample sequenced in a study of T cells in Graves' hyperthyroidism and ophthalmopathy. Amplification targeted TCR beta CDR3 regions from RNA transcripts. The TCR CDR3 first-round RT-PCR relied on the HTBI primer set. TCRdb reanalysed the multiplex PCR reads using MiXCR and keeps one entry per CDR3 protein. Of fewer than 900,000 distinct CDR3 sequences listed, approximately 18% are singletons. Sequencing was done on a sample of blood. The receptors shown here come from a woman aged 45-59 years with Graves' hyperthyroidism that later progressed to Graves' ophthalmopathy.

V gene TRBV6-5 combines with J gene TRBJ1-1, with a weak D call TRBD1 (5 bases). CDR1 is MNHEY, CDR2 SVGAGI, per germline. The germline V and J ends were trimmed by 2 bases and 7 bases, with 11 bases remaining between them. The length of the CDR3 is 13 residues. CDR3 in amino acids: CASSYTDSLEAFF. CDR3 sequence (DNA): TGTGCCAGCAGTTACACCGACAGTCTTGAAGCTTTCTTT.

The chain is built from TRBV3-1 and TRBJ2-5; maybe TRBD2 (5 bases). With 8 bases removed from V and 4 bases from J, the gap between germline ends came to 14 bases. In germline, CDR1 is LGHDT, CDR2 YNNKEL (reference sequence). This CDR3 region has 13 residues. The CDR3 is CASARGSRETQYF. Here the CDR3 DNA reads TGTGCCAGCGCGAGAGGGTCCCGAGAGACCCAGTACTTC.

This clonotype has only a few counts. V and J are TRBV18 and TRBJ1-5; 9 nucleotides align to TRBD1. The junction had 5 bases not matched to a gene; V was cut back by 3 bases and J by 2 bases. CDR1 and CDR2 from the germline V gene are KGHSH and LQKENI. This CDR3 has 16 residues. The CDR3 spells CASSPSGQGGNQPQHF. For the CDR3, the DNA is TGTGCCAGCTCACCGTCGGGACAGGGAGGCAATCAGCCCCAGCATTTT.

This clonotype came up many times. The rearrangement joins TRBV5-5 to TRBJ2-7; D might be TRBD2 (6 bases). The germline V gene has CDR1 SGHKS and CDR2 YYEKEE (reference sequence). The CDR3 length is 14 residues. V was cut by 3 bases and J by 5 bases, with 15 bases left in between. CDR3 protein: CASSSLGGFHEQYF. The CDR3 bases are TGTGCCAGCAGCTCCCTCGGGGGTTTCCACGAGCAGTACTTC.

The V call is TRBV2, the J call TRBJ1-6; the match to TRBD1 covers 7 bases. After removal of 7 bases from V and 3 bases from J, the junction contained 6 bases not matched to a gene. CDR1 SNHLY and CDR2 FYNNEI come from the germline V gene. The CDR3 has 15 residues. The CDR3 reads CASKEQGIYNSPLHF. In nucleotides, the CDR3 is TGTGCCAGCAAAGAACAGGGGATCTATAATTCACCCCTCCACTTT.

The chain carries TRBV20-1 and TRBJ1-5, with 12 bases fitting TRBD1. The CDR3 runs 15 residues. The V and J ends lost 0 bases and 5 bases, in that order; junction bases with no gene match: 2. The V gene's germline CDR1 is DFQATT and CDR2 SNEGSKA (reference sequence). CDR3: CSAREGDRGHQPQHF. In DNA form, the CDR3 reads TGCAGTGCTAGAGAAGGGGACAGGGGGCATCAGCCCCAGCATTTT.

In its sample, this clonotype was seen many times. The chain combines TRBV3-1 with TRBJ2-7; 9 nucleotides match TRBD1. Trimming at V came to 1 base and at J to 3 bases, leaving 7 bases not matched to a gene. The CDR3 loop spans 16 amino acids. Germline-derived CDR1 and CDR2 are LGHDT and YNNKEL (reference sequence). DNA for the CDR3: TGTGCCAGCAGCCAAGGGACAGGGGCCTATCGCTACGAGCAGTACTTC. It is translated as CASSQGTGAYRYEQYF.

This clonotype was seen at least ten times. The chain joins TRBV5-1 to TRBJ2-3; TRBD2 agrees at 15 bases. This CDR3 spans 18 amino acids. Trimming at V came to 4 bases and at J to 1 base, leaving 7 bases not matched to a gene. Germline CDR1 and CDR2: SGHRS and YFSETQ. The CDR3 is CASSPGLAGGGGTDTQYF. DNA of the CDR3: TGCGCCAGCAGCCCGGGACTAGCGGGGGGCGGAGGCACAGATACGCAGTATTTT.

This clonotype was seen many times. The chain carries TRBV20-1 and TRBJ1-5; no clear D. Trimming cost V 1 base and J 8 bases, with 12 bases left between them. The CDR3 runs to 13 residues. Germline values: CDR1 DFQATT, CDR2 SNEGSKA (reference sequence). The CDR3 DNA is TGCAGTGCTAGAGCATCCGTCGGGGAGCCCCAGCATTTT. Protein: CSARASVGEPQHF.

This clonotype was picked up many times. The V call is TRBV3-1, the J call TRBJ2-1; 7 bases are shared with TRBD1. The CDR3 covers 15 residues. V gave up 0 bases and J gave up 6 bases; unmatched junction bases: 5. Germline V gene lookup returns CDR1 LGHDT and CDR2 YNNKEL (reference sequence). The CDR3, as DNA: TGTGCCAGCAGCCAAGATACAGGGGTTGGCAATGAGCAGTTCTTC. Translated: CASSQDTGVGNEQFF.

J is TRBJ2-5 and V is TRBV5-1; 8 nucleotides agree with TRBD2. The CDR3 extends over 16 amino acids. V lost 7 bases and J lost 5; bases outside the gene matches: 16. The germline gives CDR1 SGHRS, CDR2 YFSETQ. The CDR3 spells CASHRGVLAEMETQYF. The DNA of the CDR3 is TGCGCCAGCCATAGGGGGGTACTAGCGGAGATGGAGACCCAGTACTTC.

This clonotype is a singleton in its sample. Given a much more abundant clone one base away, this may be a read error. This CDR3 fails to terminate in the conserved phenylalanine or tryptophan, so it likely reflects a read error. The chain combines TRBV5-1 with TRBJ2-3, with D maybe TRBD1 (6 bases). In germline, CDR1 is SGHRS, CDR2 YFSETQ. Trimming took 3 bases from V and 3 from J, leaving 14 bases between them. The CDR3 extends over 15 amino acids. The CDR3 DNA reads as TGCGCCAGCAGCTCACAGGGTGGTGCGACAGATACGCAGTATCTT. Translating gives CASSSQGGATDTQYL.

This clonotype was seen ten or more times. The CDR3 DNA is TGTGCCAGCAGTTACCGCGGGACAGGGGCCCTTTTGGGCACTGAAGCTTTCTTT. This encodes CASSYRGTGALLGTEAFF. J is TRBJ1-1 and V is TRBV6-5; TRBD1 matches 10 bases. Trimming took 2 bases from V and 4 from J; bases not matched to a gene: 13. The CDR3 spans 18 residues. Germline CDR1 MNHEY, CDR2 SVGAGI.

This clonotype was counted at least ten times. V and J are TRBV7-8 and TRBJ1-1; 8 positions agree with TRBD1. The CDR3 sequence is 14 residues long. Trimming cost V 4 bases and J 4 bases; bases outside gene matches: 5. Germline lookup yields CDR1 SGHVS and CDR2 FQNEAQ. The CDR3 is CASSSIQGGTEAFF. CDR3 DNA: TGTGCCAGCAGCTCAATACAGGGGGGCACTGAAGCTTTCTTT.

Turning to this clonotype: A much larger clone lies one base from this, so it may be a read error. CDR3 DNA sequence: TGTGCCAGCAGCCCTGTAAGGGGCTACGATGAGCAGTTCTTC. This codes for CASSPVRGYDEQFF. V gene TRBV2 combines with J gene TRBJ2-1; maybe TRBD1 (5 bases). CDR3 length: 14 residues. CDR1 is SNHLY, CDR2 FYNNEI, per germline.

In this sample, this clonotype turned up a few times. One base away lies a much larger clone, so this may be a sequencing read error. The CDR3 spells CASSKYPGGPNTEAFF. In nucleotides, the CDR3 is TGTGCCAGCAGCAAATACCCGGGGGGCCCGAACACTGAAGCTTTCTTT. The chain recombines TRBV7-9 with TRBJ1-1; tentatively, D is TRBD1 (6 bases). CDR1 SEHNR and CDR2 FQNEAQ come from the germline V gene (reference sequence). The V gene lost 5 bases and the J gene lost 1 base, with 17 bases spanning the gap. There are 16 residues in the CDR3.

In its sample, this clonotype was seen a few times. The chain couples TRBV6-5 to TRBJ1-1; D might be TRBD1 (6 bases). This CDR3 has 15 amino acids. The ends were cut back, 0 bases at V and 5 bases at J, with 13 bases in the middle. Germline values: CDR1 MNHEY, CDR2 SVGAGI. The CDR3 bases are TGTGCCAGCAGTTACTCCCGCAGGGGTGGTACTGAAGCTTTCTTT. This translates into CASSYSRRGGTEAFF.

This clonotype was picked up a small number of times. This chain links TRBV5-1 with TRBJ1-6, with a weak D call TRBD1 (6 bases). V lost 2 bases and J lost 6, with 9 bases in between. The CDR3 contains 14 residues. Germline V CDR1 and CDR2: SGHRS, YFSETQ. CDR3 in DNA: TGCGCCAGCAGCTTAGGGACACTTAATTCACCCCTCCACTTT. Protein: CASSLGTLNSPLHF.

This clonotype was seen at least ten times. The V gene is TRBV2, the J gene TRBJ2-1; D gene uncertain. The germline CDR1 and CDR2 sequences are SNHLY and FYNNEI. V lost 4 bases and J 2 bases, leaving 3 bases between the germline ends. This CDR3 contains 12 residues. CDR3 nucleotides: TGTGCCAGCAGTGGGACCTACAATGAGCAGTTCTTC. It specifies CASSGTYNEQFF.

This clonotype showed up just a few times. The V gene is TRBV20-1, the J gene TRBJ1-1, with a possible D match to TRBD1 (5 bases). The CDR3 runs 13 residues. The V and J ends lost 1 base and 3 bases respectively, with 9 bases between them. CDR1 and CDR2 (germline): DFQATT, SNEGSKA (reference sequence). Written as DNA, the CDR3 is TGCAGTGCTAGAGCAGGGAGGCACACTGAAGCTTTCTTT. It yields the protein CSARAGRHTEAFF.

The chain employs TRBV11-3 and TRBJ2-2, with TRBD1 matching over 8 bases. Germline V CDR1 and CDR2: SGHNT, YENEEA. V gave up 5 bases and J gave up 5 bases; unmatched junction bases: 10. The CDR3 totals 16 residues. CDR3: CASSVRGWTGTGELFF. In nucleotides, the CDR3 is TGTGCCAGCAGCGTAAGAGGATGGACAGGGACCGGGGAGCTGTTTTTT. The variable domain in full, completed from reference TRBV11-3 and TRBJ2-2, reads EAGVVQSPRYKIIEKKQPVAFWCNPISGHNTLYWYLQNLGQGPELLIRYENEEAVDDSQLPKDRFSAERLKGVDSTLKIQPAELGDSAVYLCASSVRGWTGTGELFFGEGSRLTVL.

V and J are TRBV20-1 and TRBJ2-5, with D possibly matching TRBD2 (6 bases). CDR3 length equals 12 residues. V lost 5 bases, J lost 5 bases, and 12 bases lay in between. Germline assignment: CDR1 DFQATT and CDR2 SNEGSKA (reference sequence). CDR3 protein: CSALYGGETQYF. Here the CDR3 DNA reads TGCAGTGCTTTGTATGGAGGGGAGACCCAGTACTTC.

Many counts were recorded for this clonotype. The gene calls are TRBV5-1 and TRBJ1-1; D is unclear. Germline CDR1 reads SGHRS; CDR2 reads YFSETQ. V lost 0 bases and J 0 bases, leaving 9 bases between the germline ends. The CDR3 covers 15 residues. The CDR3 reads CASSLEGRMNTEAFF. CDR3 in DNA: TGCGCCAGCAGCTTGGAGGGTAGGATGAACACTGAAGCTTTCTTT.